The clone carrying this T cell receptor beta chain appeared many times. This record comes from a study of blood T cells in healthy people across ages. A second roughly 6 to 12 cycle PCR used barcoded and J-beta primers. TCRdb processed the 5' RACE reads anew with MiXCR; each CDR3 protein has one entry. The sample yields approximately 900,000 distinct CDR3 sequences, roughly 29% seen once. These data also formed part of another study, on T cells of mothers and their children.

What was sequenced was blood. The clonotype comes from a woman aged 40 to 50 in good health.

CDR3 coding DNA: TGTGCCAGCAGGGAAGGTCCGGGCGGTGAGCAGTTCTTC. Translation gives CASREGPGGEQFF. The chain combines TRBV25-1 with TRBJ2-1; D is uncertain. Trimming cost V 6 bases and J 9 bases, with 15 bases left between them. Germline V gene data show CDR1 as MGHDK and CDR2 as SYGVNS. This CDR3 has 13 amino acids.